Listed below are T cell receptor beta chains from one sample, sequenced in a study of blood T cell repertoires in COVID-19. The data were produced by immunoSEQ multiplex PCR, yet TCRdb's version contains in-frame clones alone and is incomplete. Of around 200,000 clones in the sample, roughly 90% were seen once. Sequenced: PBMCs or T cells enriched from blood (not recorded which). These receptors were obtained from a woman in her thirties who had been exposed to COVID-19. CDR3s include the opening cysteine and the closing phenylalanine or tryptophan. The D gene is left open where the match is weak. Clone size appears in some rows only: once, few, many, or a class for an expanded clone.

abundance: NA
v_gene: TRBV7-8
j_gene: TRBJ2-2
d_gene: TRBD1
CDR3nt: TGTGCCAGCAGCTTAGTTGGGGCAGGGGGCACCGGGGAGCTGTTTTTT
CDR3aa: CASSLVGAGGTGELFF

abundance: NA
v_gene: TRBV27
j_gene: TRBJ1-2
d_gene: NA
CDR3nt: TGTGCCAGCAGTTTATTGGGGACTATCGGGTATGGCTACACCTTC
CDR3aa: CASSLLGTIGYGYTF

abundance: NA
v_gene: TRBV3-1/TRBV3-2
j_gene: TRBJ1-2
d_gene: NA
CDR3nt: TGTGCCAGCAGCCACGGGGGATCGGCTGGCTACACCTTC
CDR3aa: CASSHGGSAGYTF

abundance: once
v_gene: TRBV19
j_gene: TRBJ1-2
d_gene: NA
CDR3nt: TGTGCCAGTATCGAACTCGGGGGGTCGGGTGGCTACACCTTC
CDR3aa: CASIELGGSGGYTF

abundance: NA
v_gene: TRBV19
j_gene: TRBJ2-3
d_gene: TRBD2
CDR3nt: TGTGCCAGTAGTAGGCCCAAACTGGGGGGGGATACGCAGTATTTT
CDR3aa: CASSRPKLGGDTQYF

abundance: NA
v_gene: TRBV27
j_gene: TRBJ1-1
d_gene: NA
CDR3nt: TGTGCCAGCAGGACGTGGGGGCCCCCGAACACTGAAGCTTTCTTT
CDR3aa: CASRTWGPPNTEAFF

abundance: NA
v_gene: TRBV4-2
j_gene: TRBJ1-2
d_gene: NA
CDR3nt: TGTGCCAGCAGCCAAGGTGGGAGGGGCGGCTACACCTTC
CDR3aa: CASSQGGRGGYTF

abundance: few
v_gene: TRBV5-1
j_gene: TRBJ2-1
d_gene: TRBD2
CDR3nt: TGCGCCAGCAGGTTGCGGGGGATAGACAATGAGCAGTTCTTC
CDR3aa: CASRLRGIDNEQFF

abundance: NA
v_gene: TRBV18
j_gene: TRBJ2-2
d_gene: NA
CDR3nt: TGTGCCAGCTCCCCCCGGTCCGGGGAGCTGTTTTTT
CDR3aa: CASSPRSGELFF

abundance: NA
v_gene: TRBV21-1
j_gene: TRBJ1-1
d_gene: NA
CDR3nt: TGTGCCAGCAGCAAAGACGGAGGGGCTTTCTTT
CDR3aa: CASSKDGGAFF

abundance: NA
v_gene: TRBV24-1
j_gene: TRBJ1-2
d_gene: NA
CDR3nt: TGTGCCACCAGTGATCTTGACCAGGGTGGAAGTGGCTACACCTTC
CDR3aa: CATSDLDQGGSGYTF

abundance: NA
v_gene: TRBV27
j_gene: TRBJ1-2
d_gene: TRBD1
CDR3nt: TGTGCCAGCAGCCCGGACAGGGCTAACTATGGCTACACCTTC
CDR3aa: CASSPDRANYGYTF

abundance: NA
v_gene: TRBV7-3
j_gene: TRBJ2-1
d_gene: NA
CDR3nt: TGTGCCAGCAGCTCGTTGGACAGCTCCTACAATGAGCAGTTCTTC
CDR3aa: CASSSLDSSYNEQFF

abundance: NA
v_gene: TRBV27
j_gene: TRBJ1-2
d_gene: TRBD1
CDR3nt: TGTGCCAGCAGTTTGAGGTGGGTTAGAACAGGGGGCTTCACCTATGGCTACACCTTC
CDR3aa: CASSLRWVRTGGFTYGYTF

abundance: NA
v_gene: TRBV7-9
j_gene: TRBJ1-5
d_gene: TRBD1
CDR3nt: TGTGCCAGCAGCGACGACAGGGGAAATCAGCCCCAGCATTTT
CDR3aa: CASSDDRGNQPQHF

abundance: NA
v_gene: TRBV2
j_gene: TRBJ2-4
d_gene: TRBD1
CDR3nt: TGTGCCTCGGGGCAGGACAGGCAAAACATTCAGTACTTC
CDR3aa: CASGQDRQNIQYF

abundance: NA
v_gene: TRBV19
j_gene: TRBJ1-1
d_gene: TRBD1
CDR3nt: TGTGCCAGCAGGGGGACTGAAGCTTTCTTT
CDR3aa: CASRGTEAFF

abundance: NA
v_gene: TRBV19
j_gene: TRBJ1-5
d_gene: NA
CDR3nt: TGTGCCAGTAGGCACCGGGGTCTAAATCAGCCCCAGCATTTT
CDR3aa: CASRHRGLNQPQHF

abundance: NA
v_gene: TRBV4-1
j_gene: TRBJ2-7
d_gene: TRBD2
CDR3nt: TGCGCCAGCAGCCAAGAGCCTTGGGACGGGGGGAGGGTCGAGCAGTACTTC
CDR3aa: CASSQEPWDGGRVEQYF

abundance: NA
v_gene: TRBV10-3
j_gene: TRBJ2-3
d_gene: NA
CDR3nt: TGTGCCATCAGAGAGACACACTTTGGGTCGCACTCGGCGGGCACAGATACGCAGTATTTT
CDR3aa: CAIRETHFGSHSAGTDTQYF

abundance: NA
v_gene: TRBV3-1/TRBV3-2
j_gene: TRBJ2-1
d_gene: NA
CDR3nt: TGTGCCAGCGCGGGGGCTAGCGGCCTCCATGAGCAGTTCTTC
CDR3aa: CASAGASGLHEQFF

abundance: NA
v_gene: TRBV5-1
j_gene: TRBJ1-6
d_gene: TRBD1
CDR3nt: TGCGCCAGCAGCTCAGGGGGAGGTTCACCCCTCCACTTT
CDR3aa: CASSSGGGSPLHF

abundance: NA
v_gene: TRBV27
j_gene: TRBJ1-2
d_gene: NA
CDR3nt: TGTGCCAGCAGTCGCGGGGGCGCCTCCCTTGGCTACACCTTC
CDR3aa: CASSRGGASLGYTF

abundance: once
v_gene: TRBV18
j_gene: TRBJ1-2
d_gene: NA
CDR3nt: TGTGCCAGCTCTGCAGGGCCTTCTAACTATGGCTACACCTTC
CDR3aa: CASSAGPSNYGYTF

abundance: NA
v_gene: TRBV5-1
j_gene: TRBJ1-2
d_gene: TRBD1
CDR3nt: TGCGCCAGCAGCGGTATCCGGGACAGGGGGCCCCAAGCCTATGGCTACACCTTC
CDR3aa: CASSGIRDRGPQAYGYTF

abundance: NA
v_gene: TRBV5-1
j_gene: TRBJ2-3
d_gene: NA
CDR3nt: TGCGCCAGCAGCTTGGAAGCAGGGAGGATCACAGATACGCAGTATTTT
CDR3aa: CASSLEAGRITDTQYF

abundance: NA
v_gene: TRBV3-1/TRBV3-2
j_gene: TRBJ1-3
d_gene: NA
CDR3nt: TGTGCCAGCAGCCAAGGTAGCTCTGGAAACACCATATATTTT
CDR3aa: CASSQGSSGNTIYF

abundance: NA
v_gene: TRBV9
j_gene: TRBJ1-1
d_gene: NA
CDR3nt: TGTGCCAGCAGCCCCGGGGTGAACACTGAAGCTTTCTTT
CDR3aa: CASSPGVNTEAFF

abundance: NA
v_gene: TRBV6-5
j_gene: TRBJ2-2
d_gene: NA
CDR3nt: TGTGCCAGCAGGGTAGCAGTGAACACCGGGGAGCTGTTTTTT
CDR3aa: CASRVAVNTGELFF

abundance: NA
v_gene: TRBV9
j_gene: TRBJ1-1
d_gene: TRBD1
CDR3nt: TGTGCCAGCAGCATTGGGACAGGGTCTGAAGCTTTCTTT
CDR3aa: CASSIGTGSEAFF

abundance: NA
v_gene: TRBV5-4
j_gene: TRBJ2-2
d_gene: TRBD2
CDR3nt: TGTGCCAGCAGCTCAAGACTAGCGCGGGATGCCAGACCGGGGGAGCTGTTTTTT
CDR3aa: CASSSRLARDARPGELFF

abundance: NA
v_gene: TRBV5-1
j_gene: TRBJ2-1
d_gene: TRBD2
CDR3nt: TGCGCCAGCAGCTTGGCCACAGGTAGCGGGGGGGCCTACAATGAGCAGTTCTTC
CDR3aa: CASSLATGSGGAYNEQFF

abundance: NA
v_gene: TRBV6-5
j_gene: TRBJ2-7
d_gene: TRBD1
CDR3nt: TGTGCCAGCAGTTCCGGAGACAGGGGGGGCGAGTACTTC
CDR3aa: CASSSGDRGGEYF

abundance: NA
v_gene: TRBV30
j_gene: TRBJ2-1
d_gene: NA
CDR3nt: TGTGCCTGGAGTGGCTCCCGGGACTCACCCTACAATGAGCAGTTCTTC
CDR3aa: CAWSGSRDSPYNEQFF

abundance: NA
v_gene: TRBV19
j_gene: TRBJ2-3
d_gene: NA
CDR3nt: TGTGCCAGTAGCCCGGAAGGGGGAGGGACAAGCACAGATACGCAGTATTTT
CDR3aa: CASSPEGGGTSTDTQYF

abundance: NA
v_gene: TRBV5-1
j_gene: TRBJ2-5
d_gene: NA
CDR3nt: TGCGCCAGCAGCTTGGGGCCTAGCCTGGAGACCCAGTACTTC
CDR3aa: CASSLGPSLETQYF

abundance: NA
v_gene: TRBV29-1
j_gene: TRBJ2-7
d_gene: TRBD1
CDR3nt: TGCAGCGTAGCGACAGGGCCCTACGAGCAGTACTTC
CDR3aa: CSVATGPYEQYF

abundance: NA
v_gene: TRBV5-1
j_gene: TRBJ1-4
d_gene: NA
CDR3nt: TGCGCCAGCAGCCCCCGGCAGGGAGGGGAAAAACTGTTTTTT
CDR3aa: CASSPRQGGEKLFF

abundance: NA
v_gene: TRBV11-3
j_gene: TRBJ2-1
d_gene: TRBD1
CDR3nt: TGTGCCAGCAGCATCAGCCTGGGACAGAGATCCCATGAGCAGTTCTTC
CDR3aa: CASSISLGQRSHEQFF

abundance: few
v_gene: TRBV25-1
j_gene: TRBJ1-4
d_gene: NA
CDR3nt: TGTGCCAGCAGTGAGTCCCCCGGGATCCTGGATGAAAAACTGTTTTTT
CDR3aa: CASSESPGILDEKLFF

abundance: once
v_gene: TRBV3-1/TRBV3-2
j_gene: TRBJ1-2
d_gene: NA
CDR3nt: TGTGCCAGCAGCCAAGGGGTCGGGGGGACCTATGGCTACACCTTC
CDR3aa: CASSQGVGGTYGYTF

abundance: NA
v_gene: TRBV13
j_gene: TRBJ1-6
d_gene: NA
CDR3nt: TGTGCCAGCAGCCAAACAGGTTTGGATTCACCCCTCCACTTT
CDR3aa: CASSQTGLDSPLHF

abundance: few
v_gene: TRBV18
j_gene: TRBJ1-4
d_gene: NA
CDR3nt: TGTGCCAGCTCACCGGGGGACAACGGTGAAAAACTGTTTTTT
CDR3aa: CASSPGDNGEKLFF

abundance: NA
v_gene: TRBV5-6
j_gene: TRBJ2-3
d_gene: NA
CDR3nt: TGTGCCAGCAGCGGAGTCGCCGAGGGTACTGCAGATACGCAGTATTTT
CDR3aa: CASSGVAEGTADTQYF

abundance: NA
v_gene: TRBV28
j_gene: TRBJ2-3
d_gene: TRBD1
CDR3nt: TGTGCCAGCAGTTTATATGGACAGGGAACAGATACGCAGTATTTT
CDR3aa: CASSLYGQGTDTQYF

abundance: NA
v_gene: TRBV24-1
j_gene: TRBJ1-2
d_gene: TRBD1
CDR3nt: TGTGCCACCAGTGATGCCGGGACAGGGGTTCGAGGCTACACCTTC
CDR3aa: CATSDAGTGVRGYTF